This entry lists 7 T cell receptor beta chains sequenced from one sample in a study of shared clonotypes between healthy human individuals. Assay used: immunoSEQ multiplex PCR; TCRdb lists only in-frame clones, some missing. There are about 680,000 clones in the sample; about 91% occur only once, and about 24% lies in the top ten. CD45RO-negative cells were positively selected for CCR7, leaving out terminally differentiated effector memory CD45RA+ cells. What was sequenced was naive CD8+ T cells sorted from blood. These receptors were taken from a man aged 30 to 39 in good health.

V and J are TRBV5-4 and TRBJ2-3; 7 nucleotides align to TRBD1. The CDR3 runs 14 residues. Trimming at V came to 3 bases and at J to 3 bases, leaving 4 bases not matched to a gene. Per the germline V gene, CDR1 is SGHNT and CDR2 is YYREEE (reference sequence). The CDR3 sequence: CASSSGQETDTQYF. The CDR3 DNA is TGTGCCAGCAGCTCCGGACAGGAAACAGATACGCAGTATTTT.

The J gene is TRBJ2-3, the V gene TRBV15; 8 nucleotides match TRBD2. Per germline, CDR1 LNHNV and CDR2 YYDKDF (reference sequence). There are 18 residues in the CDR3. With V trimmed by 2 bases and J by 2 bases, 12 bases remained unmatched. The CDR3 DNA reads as TGTGCCACCAGCAGATACCCCGGGACTAGTATTCCCACAGATACGCAGTATTTT. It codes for CATSRYPGTSIPTDTQYF.

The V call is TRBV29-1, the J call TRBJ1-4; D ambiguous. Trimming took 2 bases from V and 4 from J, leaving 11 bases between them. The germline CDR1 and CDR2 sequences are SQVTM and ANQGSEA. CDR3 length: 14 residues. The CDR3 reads CSVELAGINEKLFF. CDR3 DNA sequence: TGCAGCGTTGAACTGGCAGGCATTAATGAAAAACTGTTTTTT. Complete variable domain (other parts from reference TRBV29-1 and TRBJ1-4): SAVISQKPSRDICQRGTSLTIQCQVDSQVTMMFWYRQQPGQSLTLIATANQGSEATYESGFVIDKFPISRPNLTFSTLTVSNMSPEDSSIYLCSVELAGINEKLFFGSGTQLSVL.

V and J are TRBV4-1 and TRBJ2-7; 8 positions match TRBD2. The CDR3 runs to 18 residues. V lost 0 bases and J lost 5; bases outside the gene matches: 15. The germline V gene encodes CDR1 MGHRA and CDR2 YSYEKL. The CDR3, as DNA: TGCGCCAGCAGCCAAGAGCCAGCGGAAGCTAGCGGGCGCCACGAGCAGTACTTC. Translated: CASSQEPAEASGRHEQYF.

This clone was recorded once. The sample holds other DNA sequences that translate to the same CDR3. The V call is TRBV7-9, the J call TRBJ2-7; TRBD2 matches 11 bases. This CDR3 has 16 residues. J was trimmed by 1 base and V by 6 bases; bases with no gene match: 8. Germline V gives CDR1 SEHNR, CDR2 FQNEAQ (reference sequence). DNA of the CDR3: TGTGCCAGCAGTTCTATCGGACTAGCGGGTTCCTACGAGCAGTACTTC. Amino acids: CASSSIGLAGSYEQYF.

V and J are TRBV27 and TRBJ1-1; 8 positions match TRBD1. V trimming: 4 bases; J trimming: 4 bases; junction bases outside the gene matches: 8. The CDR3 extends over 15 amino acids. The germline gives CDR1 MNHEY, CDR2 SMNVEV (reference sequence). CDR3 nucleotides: TGTGCCAGCAGTTCCCGACAGGGGCCCTCCACTGAAGCTTTCTTT. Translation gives CASSSRQGPSTEAFF.

CDR3 sequence reads: CAWSLGEGATDTQYF. The CDR3 DNA follows: TGTGCCTGGAGTTTGGGGGAGGGAGCCACAGATACGCAGTATTTT. The chain carries TRBV30 and TRBJ2-3; 7 nucleotides align to TRBD2. From germline, CDR1 is GTSNPN and CDR2 SVGIG (reference sequence). V shed 2 bases, J shed 2 bases, and the junction held 7 bases outside the gene matches. The CDR3 has 15 amino acids.